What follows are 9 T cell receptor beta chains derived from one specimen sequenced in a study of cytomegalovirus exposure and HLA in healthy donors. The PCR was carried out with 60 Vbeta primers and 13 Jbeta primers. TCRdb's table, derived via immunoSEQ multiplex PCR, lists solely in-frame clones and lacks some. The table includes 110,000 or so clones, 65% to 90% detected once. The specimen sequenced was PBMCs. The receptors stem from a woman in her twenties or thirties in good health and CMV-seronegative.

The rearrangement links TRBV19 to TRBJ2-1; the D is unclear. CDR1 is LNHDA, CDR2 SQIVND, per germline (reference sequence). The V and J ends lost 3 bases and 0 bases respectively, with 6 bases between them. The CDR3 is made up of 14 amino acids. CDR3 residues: CASSMSVSYNEQFF. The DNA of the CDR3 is TGTGCCAGTAGTATGAGCGTCTCCTACAATGAGCAGTTCTTC.

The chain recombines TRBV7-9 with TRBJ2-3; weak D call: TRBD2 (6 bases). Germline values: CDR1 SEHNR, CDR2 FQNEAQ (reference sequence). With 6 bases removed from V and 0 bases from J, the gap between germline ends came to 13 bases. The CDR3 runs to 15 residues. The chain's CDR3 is CASRPAGLSTDTQYF. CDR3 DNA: TGTGCCAGCAGGCCAGCGGGCCTAAGCACAGATACGCAGTATTTT.

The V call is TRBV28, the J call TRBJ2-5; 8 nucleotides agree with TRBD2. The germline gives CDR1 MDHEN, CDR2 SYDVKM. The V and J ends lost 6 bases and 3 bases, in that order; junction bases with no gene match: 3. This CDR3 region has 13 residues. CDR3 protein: CASSRGGKETQYF. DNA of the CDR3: TGTGCCAGCAGCCGGGGGGGGAAAGAGACCCAGTACTTC. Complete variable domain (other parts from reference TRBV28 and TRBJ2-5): DVKVTQSSRYLVKRTGEKVFLECVQDMDHENMFWYRQDPGLGLRLIYFSYDVKMKEKGDIPEGYSVSREKKERFSLILESASTNQTSMYLCASSRGGKETQYFGPGTRLLVL.

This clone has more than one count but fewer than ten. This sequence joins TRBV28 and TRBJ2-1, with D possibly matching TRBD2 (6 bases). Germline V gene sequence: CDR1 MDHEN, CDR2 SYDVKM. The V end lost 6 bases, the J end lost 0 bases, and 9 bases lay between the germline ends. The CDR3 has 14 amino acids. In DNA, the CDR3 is TGTGCCAGCAGACGGGACTCCTCCTACAATGAGCAGTTCTTC. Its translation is CASRRDSSYNEQFF.

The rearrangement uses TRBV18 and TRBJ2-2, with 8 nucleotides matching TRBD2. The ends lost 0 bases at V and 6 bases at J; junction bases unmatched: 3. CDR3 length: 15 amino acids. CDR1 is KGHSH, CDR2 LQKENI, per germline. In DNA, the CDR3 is TGTGCCAGCTCACCACCGGGACTAGACGCCGGGGAGCTGTTTTTT. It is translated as CASSPPGLDAGELFF.

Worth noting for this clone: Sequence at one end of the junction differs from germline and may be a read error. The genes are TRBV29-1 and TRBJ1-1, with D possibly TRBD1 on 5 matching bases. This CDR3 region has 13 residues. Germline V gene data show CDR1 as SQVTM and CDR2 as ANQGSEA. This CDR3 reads CSVAWGGGTGAFF. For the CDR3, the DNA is TGCAGCGTTGCCTGGGGCGGTGGCACTGGAGCTTTCTTT.

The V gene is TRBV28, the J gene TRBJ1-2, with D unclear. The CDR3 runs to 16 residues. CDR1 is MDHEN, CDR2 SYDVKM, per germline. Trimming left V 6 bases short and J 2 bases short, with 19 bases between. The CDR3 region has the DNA TGTGCCAGCAGACCCACCTTCAGCGGGGTGAACTATGGCTACACCTTC. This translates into CASRPTFSGVNYGYTF.

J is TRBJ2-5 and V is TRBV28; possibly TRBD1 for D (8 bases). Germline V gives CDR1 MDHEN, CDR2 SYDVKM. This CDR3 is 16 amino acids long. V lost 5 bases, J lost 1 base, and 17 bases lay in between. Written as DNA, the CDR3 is TGTGCCAGCAGTACTAACAGGGGGGGATTCCAAGAGACCCAGTACTTC. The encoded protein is CASSTNRGGFQETQYF. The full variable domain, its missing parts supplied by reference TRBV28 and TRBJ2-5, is DVKVTQSSRYLVKRTGEKVFLECVQDMDHENMFWYRQDPGLGLRLIYFSYDVKMKEKGDIPEGYSVSREKKERFSLILESASTNQTSMYLCASSTNRGGFQETQYFGPGTRLLVL.

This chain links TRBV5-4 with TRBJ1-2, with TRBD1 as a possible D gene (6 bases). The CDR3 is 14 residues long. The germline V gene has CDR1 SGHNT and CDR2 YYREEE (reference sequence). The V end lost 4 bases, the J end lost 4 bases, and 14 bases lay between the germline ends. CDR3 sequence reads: CASSQAGASYGYTF. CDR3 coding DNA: TGTGCCAGCAGCCAAGCGGGGGCGTCCTATGGCTACACCTTC.